One and the same sample provided the 31 T cell receptor beta chains below, sequenced in a study of cytomegalovirus exposure and HLA in healthy donors. The primer mix had 60 Vbeta and 13 Jbeta primers. Data came from immunoSEQ multiplex PCR; TCRdb stores just in-frame clones and leaves some out. The repertoire consists of some 160,000 clones, with over 70% occurring once and the leading ten covering approximately 0.51%. Material: PBMCs. These receptors came from a woman aged 45-65 years in good health and CMV-seronegative.

The chain links TRBV7-6 to TRBJ2-3, with D possibly matching TRBD1 (5 bases). This CDR3 is 14 amino acids long. Germline values: CDR1 SGHVS, CDR2 FNYEAQ. Trimming cost V 2 bases and J 5 bases, with 11 bases left between them. The CDR3 DNA follows: TGTGCCAGCAGCTTATTGGTCCAGGGAGATACGCAGTATTTT. Encoded protein: CASSLLVQGDTQYF.

The chain employs TRBV5-4 and TRBJ1-4; TRBD1 aligns across 7 bases. V was pared by 3 bases and J by 0 bases, with 11 bases of the junction left unmatched. Germline values: CDR1 SGHNT, CDR2 YYREEE (reference sequence). The CDR3 has 18 residues. CDR3 protein: CASSWAGQPTPTNEKLFF. CDR3 nucleotide sequence: TGTGCCAGCAGCTGGGCGGGACAGCCAACTCCAACTAATGAAAAACTGTTTTTT.

This chain connects TRBV2 to TRBJ2-5; 7 bases match TRBD2. CDR3 size: 15 residues. Germline CDR1 reads SNHLY; CDR2 reads FYNNEI. The junction had 8 bases not matched to a gene; V was cut back by 3 bases and J by 4 bases. The CDR3 is CASSDLIGGGETQYF. CDR3 DNA sequence: TGTGCCAGCAGTGACCTGATTGGGGGGGGAGAGACCCAGTACTTC.

The chain employs TRBV18 and TRBJ2-2; 10 nucleotides align to TRBD2. The CDR3 loop spans 17 amino acids. Germline V gene data show CDR1 as KGHSH and CDR2 as LQKENI. Trimming cost V 3 bases and J 4 bases; bases outside gene matches: 8. CDR3 nucleotide sequence: TGTGCCAGCTCACCTAAAGCTAGCGGGGGAATCACCGGGGAGCTGTTTTTT. As protein: CASSPKASGGITGELFF.

This clone came up once. The chain carries TRBV18 and TRBJ1-2; D is unclear. The CDR3 is 14 amino acids. Looked up from germline, CDR1 is KGHSH and CDR2 is LQKENI. The V gene lost 5 bases and the J gene lost 4 bases, with 14 bases spanning the gap. Here the CDR3 reads CASSSGSRSYGYTF. The CDR3 region has the DNA TGTGCCAGCTCAAGCGGGTCCAGGAGCTATGGCTACACCTTC.

This clone was observed a few times. The V call is TRBV28, the J call TRBJ1-1; 8 positions agree with TRBD1. Trimming at V came to 4 bases and at J to 3 bases, leaving 7 bases not matched to a gene. The CDR3 has 15 residues. Germline assignment: CDR1 MDHEN and CDR2 SYDVKM. The CDR3 nucleotides read TGTGCCAGCAGTTCCGGGACAGGTTTGTACACTGAAGCTTTCTTT. It translates to CASSSGTGLYTEAFF.

The sample holds a few counts of this clone. The DNA of the CDR3 is TGTGCCAGCAGCTTAGGCGGTGGGGCGGCTACCCCCTACGAGCAGTACTTC. Translating gives CASSLGGGAATPYEQYF. The chain carries TRBV13 and TRBJ2-7, with D possibly TRBD1 on 5 matching bases. CDR3 length equals 17 residues. CDR1 PRHDT and CDR2 FYEKMQ come from the germline V gene (reference sequence). Trimming pared 0 bases from V and 2 bases from J, leaving 17 bases between. Drawing the rest from reference TRBV13 and TRBJ2-7, the complete variable domain is AAGVIQSPRHLIKEKRETATLKCYPIPRHDTVYWYQQGPGQDPQFLISFYEKMQSDKGSIPDRFSAQQFSDYHSELNMSSLELGDSALYFCASSLGGGAATPYEQYFGPGTRLTVT.

In this sample, this clone turned up once. The V gene is TRBV10-3, the J gene TRBJ1-1; TRBD1 is a possible D gene (6 bases). V lost 2 bases and J 11 bases, leaving 15 bases between the germline ends. CDR1 is ENHRY, CDR2 SYGVKD, per germline. The CDR3 loop spans 13 amino acids. The CDR3 spells CAISEHREGFAFF. The CDR3 coding sequence is TGTGCCATCAGTGAGCACAGGGAGGGCTTCGCTTTCTTT.

The V and J genes are TRBV28 and TRBJ2-7; the D gene is possibly TRBD1 (5 bases). CDR3 size: 14 residues. Germline CDR1 reads MDHEN; CDR2 reads SYDVKM. V dropped 6 bases and J dropped 5 bases, with 17 bases sitting between them. The CDR3 coding sequence is TGTGCCAGCAGAAAGTTCCAGGGAATCCACGAGCAGTACTTC. It codes for CASRKFQGIHEQYF.

The chain couples TRBV28 to TRBJ1-1; weak D call: TRBD1 (5 bases). There are 16 residues in the CDR3. V was pared by 7 bases and J by 1 base, with 19 bases between. CDR1 is MDHEN and CDR2 is SYDVKM in the germline V gene. The CDR3 sequence: CASIRTRGSGNTEAFF. As DNA, the CDR3 is TGTGCCAGCATTAGAACGCGGGGGTCTGGGAACACTGAAGCTTTCTTT. Filled out from reference TRBV28 and TRBJ1-1, the complete variable domain reads DVKVTQSSRYLVKRTGEKVFLECVQDMDHENMFWYRQDPGLGLRLIYFSYDVKMKEKGDIPEGYSVSREKKERFSLILESASTNQTSMYLCASIRTRGSGNTEAFFGQGTRLTVV.

V gene TRBV7-9 combines with J gene TRBJ2-7; tentatively, D is TRBD1 (6 bases). V lost 4 bases and J lost 5, with 18 bases in between. The CDR3 length is 15 residues. In germline, CDR1 is SEHNR, CDR2 FQNEAQ (reference sequence). The CDR3 nucleotides read TGTGCCAGCAGCTCCATGGGACATTCAGGCCACGAGCAGTACTTC. This encodes CASSSMGHSGHEQYF.

As to this clone: A read error may account for a junction end that differs from germline. This rearrangement joins TRBV7-9 to TRBJ1-3; unclear D gene. This CDR3 comprises 11 residues. Germline V lookup: CDR1 SEHNR, CDR2 FQNEAQ (reference sequence). This CDR3 is CASSLVDTIYF. For the CDR3, the DNA is TGTGCCAGCAGTTTAGTCGACACCATATATTTT.

The chain employs TRBV6-4 and TRBJ2-5; D is perhaps TRBD2 (6 bases). The CDR3 runs to 14 residues. Germline CDR1 reads MRHNA; CDR2 reads SNTAGT. Trimming stripped 8 bases from V and 2 bases from J, with 15 bases between. The CDR3 DNA reads TGTGCCAGCCCCCCGGAGGGCGAGCAAGAGACCCAGTACTTC. The encoded protein is CASPPEGEQETQYF.

The V and J genes are TRBV6-5 and TRBJ1-6; TRBD1 might be the D (5 bases). The V end lost 6 bases, the J end lost 7 bases, and 13 bases lay between the germline ends. Germline assignment: CDR1 MNHEY and CDR2 SVGAGI. The CDR3 contains 14 residues. In DNA form, the CDR3 reads TGTGCCAGCAGCGCCGACAGCCGAAATTCACCCCTCCACTTT. Encoded protein: CASSADSRNSPLHF.

This chain uses TRBV7-9 with TRBJ2-3; D may be TRBD2 (6 bases). The germline CDR1 and CDR2 sequences are SEHNR and FQNEAQ (reference sequence). CDR3 length: 11 residues. Trimming left V 5 bases short and J 15 bases short, with 15 bases between. Here the CDR3 reads CASSRDSQNYF. DNA for the CDR3: TGTGCCAGCAGCCGGGACTCACAGAACTATTTT.

The chain recombines TRBV5-4 with TRBJ2-1; the match to TRBD2 covers 8 bases. This CDR3 is 18 amino acids long. Trimming cost V 2 bases and J 6 bases; bases outside gene matches: 16. Germline V gene lookup returns CDR1 SGHNT and CDR2 YYREEE (reference sequence). The CDR3 reads CASSFPPLAGGSTNEQFF. Here the CDR3 DNA reads TGTGCCAGCAGCTTTCCCCCTCTAGCGGGCGGGTCCACCAATGAGCAGTTCTTC.

V and J are TRBV4-3 and TRBJ2-7, with D perhaps matching TRBD1 (5 bases). The CDR3 is 15 residues long. Germline lookup yields CDR1 LGHNA and CDR2 YSLEER. The V and J ends lost 0 bases and 3 bases respectively, with 12 bases between them. CDR3 in DNA: TGCGCCAGCAGCCAAGATCCAGGGCAGAACTACGAGCAGTACTTC. This translates into CASSQDPGQNYEQYF.

The rearrangement uses TRBV28 and TRBJ1-2, with D perhaps matching TRBD1 (6 bases). Trimming cost V 6 bases and J 4 bases, with 24 bases left between them. The CDR3 has 17 residues. Germline V gene data show CDR1 as MDHEN and CDR2 as SYDVKM. CDR3 residues: CASRPGDSRRVSYGYTF. The DNA for the CDR3 is TGTGCCAGCAGGCCAGGGGATTCGAGGAGAGTGTCCTATGGCTACACCTTC.

This chain links TRBV6-1 with TRBJ1-1, with 10 nucleotides matching TRBD1. The CDR3 sequence is 17 residues long. Trimming at V came to 5 bases and at J to 0 bases, leaving 9 bases not matched to a gene. Germline V gene data show CDR1 as MNHNS and CDR2 as SASEGT. The chain's CDR3 is CASSQVRDRGLNTEAFF. The CDR3 DNA sequence: TGTGCCAGCAGTCAAGTCCGGGACAGGGGACTGAACACTGAAGCTTTCTTT.

The gene calls are TRBV4-3 and TRBJ2-1, with 9 bases matching TRBD2. With 10 bases clipped from V and 8 bases from J, the junction kept 18 bases outside the gene matches. Germline loops: CDR1 LGHNA, CDR2 YSLEER. The CDR3 runs to 16 residues. CDR3 coding DNA: TGCGCCAACTCATTGGAGCAGCGGGGGGCCCTGGATGAGCAGTTCTTC. It is translated as CANSLEQRGALDEQFF.

The chain couples TRBV2 to TRBJ1-2; TRBD1 agrees at 7 bases. Trimming removed 6 bases from V and 4 bases from J; junction bases left unmatched: 8. Germline-derived CDR1 and CDR2 are SNHLY and FYNNEI. The CDR3 loop spans 14 amino acids. Here the CDR3 reads CASSYSGTVYGYTF. As DNA, the CDR3 is TGTGCCAGCAGCTACTCCGGGACAGTCTATGGCTACACCTTC. Complete variable domain (other parts from reference TRBV2 and TRBJ1-2): EPEVTQTPSHQVTQMGQEVILRCVPISNHLYFYWYRQILGQKVEFLVSFYNNEISEKSEIFDDQFSVERPDGSNFTLKIRSTKLEDSAMYFCASSYSGTVYGYTFGSGTRLTVV.

V usage is TRBV7-2 and J usage is TRBJ1-4, with 8 bases identical to TRBD1. Germline V gives CDR1 SGHTA, CDR2 FQGNSA. This CDR3 region has 14 residues. V lost 3 bases, J lost 8 bases, and 5 bases stayed unmatched. CDR3 region: CASSLQGAVEKLFF. CDR3 coding DNA: TGTGCCAGCAGCTTGCAGGGGGCGGTAGAAAAACTGTTTTTT.

V is TRBV15 and J is TRBJ2-7, with TRBD2 as a possible D gene (5 bases). The ends were cut back, 3 bases at V and 3 bases at J, with 12 bases in the middle. The CDR3 extends over 14 amino acids. CDR1 and CDR2 (germline): LNHNV, YYDKDF (reference sequence). The CDR3 DNA follows: TGTGCCACCAGCAGGGACTTCCAAGGCTACGAGCAGTACTTC. Translated: CATSRDFQGYEQYF. The complete variable domain, with remaining parts taken from reference TRBV15 and TRBJ2-7, reads DAMVIQNPRYQVTQFGKPVTLSCSQTLNHNVMYWYQQKSSQAPKLLFHYYDKDFNNEADTPDNFQSRRPNTSFCFLDIRSPGLGDTAMYLCATSRDFQGYEQYFGPGTRLTVT.

This chain connects TRBV5-6 to TRBJ1-4; TRBD1 is a possible D gene (6 bases). From germline, CDR1 is SGHDT and CDR2 YYEEEE. The CDR3 is 15 residues long. Trimming left V 0 bases short and J 7 bases short, with 13 bases between. CDR3 sequence reads: CASSLVGTGSEKLFF. The DNA of the CDR3 is TGTGCCAGCAGCTTGGTAGGTACAGGGAGTGAAAAACTGTTTTTT.

This clone was seen only once. The chain has TRBV7-2 and TRBJ2-2; D ambiguous. The V and J ends lost 3 bases and 1 base respectively, with 6 bases between them. The CDR3 loop spans 14 amino acids. Per germline, CDR1 SGHTA and CDR2 FQGNSA. CDR3: CASSFNWNTGELFF. As DNA, the CDR3 is TGTGCCAGCAGCTTTAACTGGAACACCGGGGAGCTGTTTTTT. The full variable domain, in which reference TRBV7-2 and TRBJ2-2 provide the parts outside the CDR3, is GAGVSQSPSNKVTEKGKDVELRCDPISGHTALYWYRQSLGQGLEFLIYFQGNSAPDKSGLPSDRFSAERTGGSVSTLTIQRTQQEDSAVYLCASSFNWNTGELFFGEGSRLTVL.

This chain joins TRBV5-1 and TRBJ2-3; D is unclear. Germline V gene sequence: CDR1 SGHRS, CDR2 YFSETQ. This CDR3 contains 13 residues. Trimming took 5 bases from V and 6 from J, leaving 13 bases between them. The CDR3 nucleotides are TGCGCCAGCAGTTCCCGGAGAGCGGATACGCAGTATTTT. The encoded protein is CASSSRRADTQYF.

The chain uses TRBV6-6 and TRBJ2-1, with 7 bases fitting TRBD1. The CDR3 length is 15 residues. The V and J ends lost 1 base and 4 bases, in that order; junction bases with no gene match: 4. In germline, CDR1 is MNHNY, CDR2 SVGAGI (reference sequence). The DNA for the CDR3 is TGTGCCAGCAGTTACTTCGGGGACAGTTACAATGAGCAGTTCTTC. Translating gives CASSYFGDSYNEQFF.

This chain joins TRBV28 and TRBJ1-3; a possible D gene is TRBD1 (6 bases). Germline assignment: CDR1 MDHEN and CDR2 SYDVKM. Trimming cost V 3 bases and J 3 bases, with 24 bases left between them. The CDR3 sequence is 19 residues long. Here the CDR3 reads CASSFLRIQGLLGGNTIYF. The DNA for the CDR3 is TGTGCCAGCAGTTTCCTCCGTATTCAGGGGCTTTTGGGTGGAAACACCATATATTTT. Together with reference TRBV28 and TRBJ1-3, the CDR3 gives the full variable domain: DVKVTQSSRYLVKRTGEKVFLECVQDMDHENMFWYRQDPGLGLRLIYFSYDVKMKEKGDIPEGYSVSREKKERFSLILESASTNQTSMYLCASSFLRIQGLLGGNTIYFGEGSWLTVV.

This sequence joins TRBV6-1 and TRBJ2-5, with D possibly TRBD2 on 6 matching bases. Trimming stripped 7 bases from V and 5 bases from J, with 14 bases between. The CDR3 contains 13 residues. CDR1 is MNHNS and CDR2 is SASEGT in the germline V gene. CDR3 sequence (DNA): TGTGCCAGCACTGCGGGGTGGGGCGAGACCCAGTACTTC. It is translated as CASTAGWGETQYF.

This clone has a handful of counts. The J gene is TRBJ2-3, the V gene TRBV5-6, with 10 bases aligning to TRBD2. The V and J ends lost 4 bases and 1 base, in that order; junction bases with no gene match: 9. Germline-derived CDR1 and CDR2 are SGHDT and YYEEEE. The length of the CDR3 is 17 residues. CDR3 in DNA: TGTGCCAGCAGCCATACAGCGGGAGGGCCCGGCACAGATACGCAGTATTTT. Protein sequence: CASSHTAGGPGTDTQYF.

Note on this clone: One end of the junction does not line up with germline, which may come from a read error. The chain recombines TRBV25-1 with TRBJ1-5, with D unclear. The CDR3 extends over 14 amino acids. Germline V CDR1 and CDR2: MGHDK, SYGVNS. CDR3 protein: CASSDLYSSQPQHF. As DNA, the CDR3 is TGTGCCAGCAGTGATTTGTATAGCAGTCAGCCCCAGCATTTT.